These 5 T cell receptor beta chains share one sample of origin, sequenced in a study of blood T cells in healthy people across ages. Using a J-beta primer mix together with a sample-barcoded 5' primer, a second PCR was run for roughly 6 to 12 cycles. TCRdb independently ran MiXCR on the 5' RACE reads; one entry per CDR3 protein. This table has 1.4 million or so distinct CDR3 sequences, 42% appearing once. Sequenced input: blood. These receptor sequences come from a woman in her late teens or twenties in good health.

The J gene is TRBJ1-6, the V gene TRBV28, with a possible D match to TRBD1 (6 bases). V dropped 5 bases and J dropped 4 bases, with 18 bases sitting between them. This CDR3 contains 17 residues. CDR1 MDHEN and CDR2 SYDVKM come from the germline V gene. CDR3 in amino acids: CASSPPLWTVYNSPLHF. The CDR3 region has the DNA TGTGCCAGCAGTCCGCCCCTTTGGACAGTTTATAATTCACCCCTCCACTTT.

The genes are TRBV12-5 and TRBJ2-7; D is unclear. The CDR3 length is 14 residues. Looked up from germline, CDR1 is LGHNT and CDR2 is FRNRAP. V lost 2 bases, J lost 4 bases, and 12 bases lay in between. In nucleotides, the CDR3 is TGTGCTAGTGGTTTGTCCTTACAATCGTACGAGCAGTACTTC. It codes for CASGLSLQSYEQYF.

About this clonotype: A much larger clone lies one base from this, so it may be a read error. J is TRBJ2-1 and V is TRBV27, with a tentative D call TRBD1 (6 bases). The J call is doubtful: the DNA matches TRBJ2-7 better. This CDR3 is 13 amino acids long. The germline V gene has CDR1 MNHEY and CDR2 SMNVEV (reference sequence). The CDR3 DNA is TGTGCCAGCAGTTACCACAGGGCCTACGAGCAGTACTTC. Its protein product is CASSYHRAYEQYF.

Only a few counts were recorded for this clonotype. A much larger clone differs by one base, so this may be a read error. V is TRBV5-1 and J is TRBJ2-1, with 7 nucleotides matching TRBD2. This CDR3 has 12 amino acids. In germline, CDR1 is SGHRS, CDR2 YFSETQ. With 3 bases clipped from V and 12 bases from J, the junction kept 6 bases outside the gene matches. CDR3 amino acids: CASSSERGSQFF. In nucleotides, the CDR3 is TGCGCCAGCAGCTCGGAGCGGGGATCGCAGTTCTTC.

This clonotype was seen at least ten times. A read error may account for a junction end that differs from germline. V and J are TRBV10-2 and TRBJ2-1, with a weak D call TRBD1 (6 bases). CDR3 length: 15 amino acids. Germline V gives CDR1 WSHSY, CDR2 SAAADI. The CDR3 sequence: CASSSGASSYNEQFF. The CDR3 nucleotides read TGTGCCAGCAGCTCAGGGGCAAGCTCCTACAATGAGCAGTTCTTC.